A single sample is the source of the 3 T cell receptor beta chains below, sequenced in a study of T cell changes during pregnancy in multiple sclerosis. Sequenced by immunoSEQ multiplex PCR; TCRdb stores in-frame clones only, minus some. Of more than 35,000 clones listed, 85% to 90% are singletons. The sequencing used CD4+ T cells from peripheral blood mononuclear cells, collected before pregnancy. The receptors come from a female donor with multiple sclerosis, enrolled in a pregnancy study.

V usage is TRBV4-3 and J usage is TRBJ1-2; no definite D call. The CDR3 covers 13 residues. Germline lookup yields CDR1 LGHNA and CDR2 YSLEER. V lost 4 bases to trimming and J lost 5 bases, with 11 bases between them. The CDR3 DNA sequence: TGCGCCAGCAGCCCCATGAATCAGTATGGCTACACCTTC. This translates into CASSPMNQYGYTF.

J is TRBJ2-1 and V is TRBV9, with a tentative D call TRBD2 (5 bases). Germline V lookup: CDR1 SGDLS, CDR2 YYNGEE. The CDR3 sequence is 17 residues long. Trimming cost V 3 bases and J 6 bases, with 22 bases left between them. Here the CDR3 reads CASSGTLRGPGLNEQFF. CDR3 DNA sequence: TGTGCCAGCAGCGGAACCCTCCGCGGGCCCGGGCTCAATGAGCAGTTCTTC.

The chain employs TRBV11-2 and TRBJ1-1; tentatively, D is TRBD1 (6 bases). V lost 1 base to trimming and J lost 4 bases, with 10 bases between them. In germline, CDR1 is SGHAT, CDR2 FQNNGV. There are 14 residues in the CDR3. CDR3 DNA sequence: TGTGCCAGCAGCTTAGTGGGGGCCGGCACTGAAGCTTTCTTT. Translation gives CASSLVGAGTEAFF. The entire variable domain, with the rest obtained from reference TRBV11-2 and TRBJ1-1, is as follows: EAGVAQSPRYKIIEKRQSVAFWCNPISGHATLYWYQQILGQGPKLLIQFQNNGVVDDSQLPKDRFSAERLKGVDSTLKIQPAKLEDSAVYLCASSLVGAGTEAFFGQGTRLTVV.